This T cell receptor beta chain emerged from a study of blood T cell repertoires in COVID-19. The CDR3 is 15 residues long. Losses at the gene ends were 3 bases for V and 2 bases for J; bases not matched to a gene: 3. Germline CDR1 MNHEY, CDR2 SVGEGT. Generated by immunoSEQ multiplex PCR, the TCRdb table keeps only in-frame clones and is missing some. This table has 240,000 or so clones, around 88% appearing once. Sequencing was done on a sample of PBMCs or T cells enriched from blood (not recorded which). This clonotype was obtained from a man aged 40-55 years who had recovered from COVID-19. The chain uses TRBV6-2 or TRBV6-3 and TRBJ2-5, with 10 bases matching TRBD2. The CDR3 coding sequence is TGTGCCAGCAGTTATAGGGGACTAGCGCAAGAGACCCAGTACTTC. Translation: CASSYRGLAQETQYF.